This TCR beta chain is drawn from a study of cytomegalovirus exposure and HLA in healthy donors. Study details: An earlier analysis identified fewer than 130 million unique TCR beta sequences in about 200 million T cells.

Worth noting for this clone: Its specificity is not known.

Researchers ran the PCR with 60 Vbeta and 13 Jbeta primers. Only in-frame clones appear in the TCRdb table, and some are missing; sequencing was by immunoSEQ multiplex PCR. The sample has 100,000 to 150,000 clones, more than 70% seen once. CDR3 length equals 17 residues. Germline CDR1 and CDR2: SGHTA and FQGNSA. V lost 5 bases and J lost 0, with 19 bases in between. Study findings and constraints: CMV serostatus was the only immune exposure information that was available.

The chain joins TRBV7-2 to TRBJ1-1; a weak D match, TRBD1 (6 bases). The specimen sequenced was PBMCs. The clonotype was recovered from a woman aged 45-65 years in good health and CMV-seropositive. The CDR3 sequence: CASSAAPYRAMNTEAFF. The CDR3 DNA follows: TGTGCCAGCAGCGCAGCACCCTACAGGGCCATGAACACTGAAGCTTTCTTT.